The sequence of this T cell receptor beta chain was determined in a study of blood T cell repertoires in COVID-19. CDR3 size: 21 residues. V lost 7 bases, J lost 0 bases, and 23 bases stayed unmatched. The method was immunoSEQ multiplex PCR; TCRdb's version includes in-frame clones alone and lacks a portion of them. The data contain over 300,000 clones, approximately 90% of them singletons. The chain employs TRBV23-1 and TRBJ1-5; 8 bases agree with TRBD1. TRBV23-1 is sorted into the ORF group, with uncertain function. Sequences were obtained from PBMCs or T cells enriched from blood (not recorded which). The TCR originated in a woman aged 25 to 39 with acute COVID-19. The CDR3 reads CASTPGYLTGEEGDSNQPQHF. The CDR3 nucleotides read TGCGCCAGCACCCCCGGGTACCTGACAGGGGAGGAGGGGGATAGCAATCAGCCCCAGCATTTT.